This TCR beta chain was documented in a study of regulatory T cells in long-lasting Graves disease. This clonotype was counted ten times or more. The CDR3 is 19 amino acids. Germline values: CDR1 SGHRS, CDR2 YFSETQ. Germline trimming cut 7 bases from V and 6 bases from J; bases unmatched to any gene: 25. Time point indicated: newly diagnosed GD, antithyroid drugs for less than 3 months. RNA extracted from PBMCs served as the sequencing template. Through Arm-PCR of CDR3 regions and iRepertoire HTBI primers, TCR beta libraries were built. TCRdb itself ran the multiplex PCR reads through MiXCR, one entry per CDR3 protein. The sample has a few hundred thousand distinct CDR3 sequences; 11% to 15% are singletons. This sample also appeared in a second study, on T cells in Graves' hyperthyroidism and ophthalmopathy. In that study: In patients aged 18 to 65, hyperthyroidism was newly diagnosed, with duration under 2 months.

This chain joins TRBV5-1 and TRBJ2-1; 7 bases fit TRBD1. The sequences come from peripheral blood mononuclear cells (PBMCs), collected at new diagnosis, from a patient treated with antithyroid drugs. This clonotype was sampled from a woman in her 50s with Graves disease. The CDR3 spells CASHNPGQLLYAVGNEQFF. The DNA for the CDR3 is TGCGCCAGCCACAACCCGGGACAGTTATTGTACGCGGTCGGCAATGAGCAGTTCTTC.